The next 19 T cell receptor beta chains were all read from a single sample in a study of blood T cell repertoires in COVID-19. Data came from immunoSEQ multiplex PCR; TCRdb stores just in-frame clones and leaves some out. The data hold 200,000 or so clones, with more than 85% observed a single time. Source material: peripheral blood. The receptors were sampled from a man in his 70s with active or convalescent COVID-19.

The chain employs TRBV28 and TRBJ2-5; 7 bases line up with TRBD2. The CDR3 totals 13 residues. CDR1 is MDHEN and CDR2 is SYDVKM in the germline V gene. The chain's CDR3 is CGRFAGAGKTQYF. In DNA, the CDR3 is TGTGGTAGGTTCGCGGGAGCGGGAAAGACCCAGTACTTC.

V and J are TRBV7-8 and TRBJ1-3; D uncertain. The V gene lost 1 base and the J gene lost 1 base, with 14 bases spanning the gap. Germline V CDR1 and CDR2: SGHVS, FQNEAQ. The CDR3 length is 17 residues. CDR3: CASSLGEVDISGNTIYF. The CDR3, as DNA: TGTGCCAGCAGCTTAGGGGAGGTCGACATTTCTGGAAACACCATATATTTT.

This rearrangement joins TRBV5-4 to TRBJ2-5; a weak D match, TRBD2 (6 bases). Germline CDR1 reads SGHNT; CDR2 reads YYREEE (reference sequence). The CDR3 has 16 residues. Trimming stripped 4 bases from V and 9 bases from J, with 25 bases between. CDR3 sequence reads: CASSPDPGLSRVAQYF. The CDR3 DNA reads as TGTGCCAGCAGCCCAGATCCGGGACTCAGCCGGGTGGCCCAGTACTTC.

The chain uses TRBV9 and TRBJ1-1; TRBD1 might be the D (6 bases). The V end was cut by 4 bases, the J end by 5 bases, with 12 bases between. The CDR3 sequence is 13 residues long. Germline V gene sequence: CDR1 SGDLS, CDR2 YYNGEE. This CDR3 reads CASSQKGETEAFF. In DNA form, the CDR3 reads TGTGCCAGCAGCCAGAAGGGGGAAACTGAAGCTTTCTTT.

The chain has TRBV12-2 and TRBJ2-3; TRBD2 was called by the table and not checked on the DNA. TRBV12-2 is a documented pseudogene. The CDR3 has 15 amino acids. DNA for the CDR3: TGTGCAAGTCGCTCCCCGGAGGAGCGCACAGATACGCAGTATTTT. Protein: CASRSPEERTDTQYF.

This rearrangement joins TRBV5-4 to TRBJ2-2; a weak D match, TRBD1 (5 bases). Trimming left V 4 bases short and J 4 bases short, with 11 bases between. From germline, CDR1 is SGHNT and CDR2 YYREEE (reference sequence). There are 14 residues in the CDR3. The CDR3 here is CASSLDSSTGELFF. DNA of the CDR3: TGTGCCAGCAGCCTCGACAGTTCCACCGGGGAGCTGTTTTTT. Full variable domain (remainder filled in from reference TRBV5-4 and TRBJ2-2): ETGVTQSPTHLIKTRGQQVTLRCSSQSGHNTVSWYQQALGQGPQFIFQYYREEENGRGNFPPRFSGLQFPNYSSELNVNALELDDSALYLCASSLDSSTGELFFGEGSRLTVL.

CDR3 loop: CASSPQKEGETQYF. In DNA form, the CDR3 reads TGTGCCAGCTCACCACAAAAGGAGGGGGAGACCCAGTACTTC. The rearrangement uses TRBV18 and TRBJ2-5; maybe TRBD2 (6 bases). Germline values: CDR1 KGHSH, CDR2 LQKENI. V was shortened by 1 base and J by 5 bases, with 11 bases between the two germline ends. This CDR3 is built from 14 residues.

J is TRBJ1-1 and V is TRBV28; 9 nucleotides line up with TRBD1. Germline-derived CDR1 and CDR2 are MDHEN and SYDVKM. This CDR3 spans 15 amino acids. V lost 5 bases, J lost 4 bases, and 8 bases stayed unmatched. The CDR3 sequence: CASSPRQGVVTEAFF. CDR3 in DNA: TGTGCCAGCAGTCCGCGACAGGGGGTGGTCACTGAAGCTTTCTTT.

The chain employs TRBV20-1 and TRBJ2-7, with D unclear. The germline V and J ends were trimmed by 3 bases and 2 bases, with 5 bases remaining between them. CDR3 length: 11 amino acids. Per the germline V gene, CDR1 is DFQATT and CDR2 is SNEGSKA (reference sequence). Here the CDR3 reads CSARAPYEQYF. Here the CDR3 DNA reads TGCAGTGCTAGGGCTCCCTACGAGCAGTACTTC.

This chain uses TRBV6-2 or TRBV6-3 with TRBJ1-2; no reliable D call. The length of the CDR3 is 13 residues. The germline V gene has CDR1 MNHEY and CDR2 SVGEGT. V gave up 6 bases and J gave up 4 bases, with 12 bases separating them. CDR3 residues: CASSPAAGYGYTF. DNA of the CDR3: TGTGCCAGCAGCCCAGCTGCCGGCTATGGCTACACCTTC.

The table lists this clone with a few counts. V usage is TRBV25-1 and J usage is TRBJ1-6; weak D call: TRBD1 (6 bases). The V gene's germline CDR1 is MGHDK and CDR2 SYGVNS. This CDR3 spans 13 amino acids. V was clipped by 7 bases and J by 5 bases, with 9 bases between them. The CDR3 DNA reads TGTGCCAGCAAATGGACAGATAATTCACCCCTCCACTTT. It encodes CASKWTDNSPLHF. Based on the CDR3 plus reference TRBV25-1 and TRBJ1-6, the full variable domain is EADIYQTPRYLVIGTGKKITLECSQTMGHDKMYWYQQDPGMELHLIHYSYGVNSTEKGDLSSESTVSRIRTEHFPLTLESARPSHTSQYLCASKWTDNSPLHFGNGTRLTVT.

The chain is built from TRBV19 and TRBJ2-1; the D gene is possibly TRBD1 (6 bases). Between the trimmed V and J ends, which lost 6 bases and 4 bases, there was a span of 10 bases. Germline assignment: CDR1 LNHDA and CDR2 SQIVND (reference sequence). The CDR3 sequence is 13 residues long. DNA of the CDR3: TGTGCCAGTAGGACGGGACAATACAATGAGCAGTTCTTC. Its translation is CASRTGQYNEQFF.

This rearrangement joins TRBV9 to TRBJ2-3; TRBD2 matches 8 bases. The V gene's germline CDR1 is SGDLS and CDR2 YYNGEE. This CDR3 is 15 amino acids long. V lost 3 bases and J lost 5; bases outside the gene matches: 8. The CDR3 sequence: CASSAGTRMEDTQYF. Here the CDR3 DNA reads TGTGCCAGCAGCGCCGGGACTAGGATGGAAGATACGCAGTATTTT.

This clone appeared once. This rearrangement joins TRBV29-1 to TRBJ1-1, with D hard to call. This CDR3 is built from 11 residues. The germline V gene encodes CDR1 SQVTM and CDR2 ANQGSEA. Trimming cost V 4 bases and J 8 bases, with 11 bases left between them. CDR3 sequence reads: CSVAFESEAFF. The CDR3 coding sequence is TGCAGCGTTGCTTTTGAAAGCGAAGCTTTCTTT.

This sequence joins TRBV4-3 and TRBJ2-7; TRBD1 agrees at 9 bases. Germline trimming cut 1 base from V and 4 bases from J; bases unmatched to any gene: 5. Per the germline V gene, CDR1 is LGHNA and CDR2 is YSLEER. This CDR3 has 15 residues. The CDR3 region has the DNA TGCGCCAGCAGCCAAGCCGGGACAGGGCAATACGAGCAGTACTTC. Translated: CASSQAGTGQYEQYF.

This clone was detected only once. The genes are TRBV27 and TRBJ2-7, with 7 bases matching TRBD1. V was clipped by 6 bases and J by 2 bases; unmatched bases: 4. Germline V gives CDR1 MNHEY, CDR2 SMNVEV (reference sequence). There are 13 residues in the CDR3. CDR3: CASRQGRTYEQYF. CDR3 nucleotides: TGTGCCAGCAGACAGGGGCGCACCTACGAGCAGTACTTC.

The J gene is TRBJ1-2, the V gene TRBV4-3; possibly TRBD1 for D (6 bases). Germline loops: CDR1 LGHNA, CDR2 YSLEER. V was shortened by 0 bases and J by 5 bases, with 19 bases between the two germline ends. The CDR3 is 17 amino acids. CDR3 protein: CASSQDRSGVIWYGYTF. The CDR3, as DNA: TGCGCCAGCAGCCAAGATCGGTCAGGGGTTATTTGGTATGGCTACACCTTC.

V usage is TRBV9 and J usage is TRBJ2-3; 8 bases map to TRBD2. J lost 2 bases, V lost 3 bases, and 8 bases had no gene match. This CDR3 has 16 residues. Germline CDR1 is SGDLS and CDR2 is YYNGEE. The CDR3 loop reads CASSERTSSPTDTQYF. For the CDR3, the DNA is TGTGCCAGCAGCGAACGGACTAGCAGTCCCACAGATACGCAGTATTTT.

The V gene is TRBV14, the J gene TRBJ1-1, with a possible D match to TRBD1 (5 bases). In germline, CDR1 is SGHDN, CDR2 FVKESK. The ends were cut back, 0 bases at V and 5 bases at J, with 13 bases in the middle. CDR3 length: 15 amino acids. This CDR3 is CASSQDSGGGTEAFF. The CDR3 DNA reads TGTGCCAGCAGCCAAGATTCCGGCGGGGGGACTGAAGCTTTCTTT.